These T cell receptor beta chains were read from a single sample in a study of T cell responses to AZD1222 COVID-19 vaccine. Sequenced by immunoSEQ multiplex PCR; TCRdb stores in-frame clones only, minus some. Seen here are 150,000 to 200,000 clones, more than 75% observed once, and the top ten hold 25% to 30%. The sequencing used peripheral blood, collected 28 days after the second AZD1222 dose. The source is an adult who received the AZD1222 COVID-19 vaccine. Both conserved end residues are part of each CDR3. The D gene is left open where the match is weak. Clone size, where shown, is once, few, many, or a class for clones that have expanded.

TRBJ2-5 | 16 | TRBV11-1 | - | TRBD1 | TGTGCCAGCAGCATCCGGGACAGGGGTATCCGGGAGACCCAGTACTTC | CASSIRDRGIRETQYF
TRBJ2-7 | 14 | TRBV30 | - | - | TGTGCCTGCCACCCCCGGGCTAGCTCCTACGAGCAGTACTTC | CACHPRASSYEQYF
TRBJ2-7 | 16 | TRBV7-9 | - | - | TGTGCCAGCAGCCAGGCCGGGACTCCCTACACCCACGAGCAGTACTTC | CASSQAGTPYTHEQYF
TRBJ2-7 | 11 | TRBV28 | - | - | TGTGCCAGCAGTTTATCGTCCAGGCAGTACTTC | CASSLSSRQYF
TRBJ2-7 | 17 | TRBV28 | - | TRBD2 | TGTGCCAGCAAGGAGGTGGGGGCTAGCGGGAGGAGCTACGAGCAGTACTTC | CASKEVGASGRSYEQYF
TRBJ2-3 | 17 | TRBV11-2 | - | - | TGTGCCAGCACCGCACAACTAGAAGCTGCCCTCGTAGATACGCAGTATTTT | CASTAQLEAALVDTQYF
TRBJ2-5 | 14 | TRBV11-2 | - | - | TGTGCCAGCAGCTTAGATCGGGGGCAAGAGACCCAGTACTTC | CASSLDRGQETQYF
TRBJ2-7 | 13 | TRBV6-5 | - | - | TGTGCCAGCAGCCACAGGGTCACCTACGAGCAGTACTTC | CASSHRVTYEQYF
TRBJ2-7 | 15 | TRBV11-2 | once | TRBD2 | TGTGCCAGCAGCTTAGGACTAGCGGCCACCTACGAGCAGTACTTC | CASSLGLAATYEQYF
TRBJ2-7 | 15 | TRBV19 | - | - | TGTGCCAGTACCTCTATACGGCCGAGAATTTATGAGCAGTACTTC | CASTSIRPRIYEQYF
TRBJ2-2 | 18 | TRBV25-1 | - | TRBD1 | TGTGCCAGCAGTGAATATATGCAAGGGACAGGGGCGACCGGGGAGCTGTTTTTT | CASSEYMQGTGATGELFF
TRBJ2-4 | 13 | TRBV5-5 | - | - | TGTGCCAGCAGTCCACGTCTGTTGAACATTCAGTACTTC | CASSPRLLNIQYF
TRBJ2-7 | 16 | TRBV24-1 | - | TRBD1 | TGTGCCACCAGTGACCGAGACAGGGGCAGCTCCTACGAGCAGTACTTC | CATSDRDRGSSYEQYF
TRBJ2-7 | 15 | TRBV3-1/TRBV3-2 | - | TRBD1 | TGTGCCAGCAGCCTTGGACAGGGGAGCTCCTACGAGCAGTACTTC | CASSLGQGSSYEQYF
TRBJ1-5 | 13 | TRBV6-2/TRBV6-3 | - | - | TGTGCCAGCAGTTACCCAGGTTTTCAGCCCCAGCATTTT | CASSYPGFQPQHF
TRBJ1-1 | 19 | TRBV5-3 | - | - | TGTGCCAGAAGCCCCACCTTATTGTACCGGGGGCGTTGGGACACTGAAGCTTTCTTT | CARSPTLLYRGRWDTEAFF
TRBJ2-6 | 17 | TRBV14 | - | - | TGTGCCAGCAGCCAAGATGTGGGGCGGCCTGGGGCCAACGTCCTGACTTTC | CASSQDVGRPGANVLTF
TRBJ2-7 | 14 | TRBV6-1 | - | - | TGTGCCAGCAGTGAACAGGGTCAACGCTACGAGCAGTACTTC | CASSEQGQRYEQYF
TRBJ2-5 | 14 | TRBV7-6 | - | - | TGTGCCAGCAGCTTAGGACCCTCCATGGGGACCCAGTACTTC | CASSLGPSMGTQYF
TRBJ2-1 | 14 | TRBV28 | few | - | TGTGCCAGCAGCCCTACCCGGGTTAGCAATGAGCAGTTCTTC | CASSPTRVSNEQFF
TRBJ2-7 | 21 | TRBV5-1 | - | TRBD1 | TGCGCCAGCAGCTTGGGGCACCACAGGGGGCAGATGCAGTCCAGCTCCTACGAGCAGTACTTC | CASSLGHHRGQMQSSSYEQYF
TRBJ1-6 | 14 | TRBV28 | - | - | TGTGCCAGCAGTCCGGGACACAATAATTCACCCCTCCACTTT | CASSPGHNNSPLHF
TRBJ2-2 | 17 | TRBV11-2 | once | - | TGTGCCAGCAGCTTAGCGCTAGCCTTGACGAACACCGGGGAGCTGTTTTTT | CASSLALALTNTGELFF
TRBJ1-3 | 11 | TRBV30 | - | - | TGTGCCTGGGGCTCTGGAAACACCATATATTTT | CAWGSGNTIYF
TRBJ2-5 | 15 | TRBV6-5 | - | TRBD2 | TGTGCCAGCGGGGGACTAGCGGGAGGGCAAGAGACCCAGTACTTC | CASGGLAGGQETQYF
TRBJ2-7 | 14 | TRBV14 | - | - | TGTGCCAGCAGCCAAGTGGGCTTTACCTACGAGCAGTACTTC | CASSQVGFTYEQYF
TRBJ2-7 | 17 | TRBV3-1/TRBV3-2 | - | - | TGTGCCAGCAGCCAAGATTGGTACAGGACAGCGAACTACGAGCAGTACTTC | CASSQDWYRTANYEQYF
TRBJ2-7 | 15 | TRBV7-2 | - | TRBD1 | TGTGCCAGCAGCTTAAGAGGGGGCCTCTCCTACGAGCAGTACTTC | CASSLRGGLSYEQYF